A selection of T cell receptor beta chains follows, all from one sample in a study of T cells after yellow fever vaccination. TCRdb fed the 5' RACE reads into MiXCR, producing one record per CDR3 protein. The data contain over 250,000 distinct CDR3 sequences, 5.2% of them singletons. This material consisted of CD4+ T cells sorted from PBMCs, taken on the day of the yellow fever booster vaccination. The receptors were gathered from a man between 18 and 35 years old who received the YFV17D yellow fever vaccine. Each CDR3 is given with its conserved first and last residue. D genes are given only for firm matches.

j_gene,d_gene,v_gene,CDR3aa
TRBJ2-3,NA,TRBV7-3,CASSLPDTDTQYF
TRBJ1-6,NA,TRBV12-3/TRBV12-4,CASSLDRNSPLHF
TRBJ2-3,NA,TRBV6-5,CASRRGTAITDTQYF
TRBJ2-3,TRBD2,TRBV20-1,CSARDPRGGATDTQYF
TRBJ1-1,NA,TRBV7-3,CASSLRWGGSGTEAFF
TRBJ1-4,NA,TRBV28,CASSLWATGRAKLFF
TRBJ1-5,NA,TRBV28,CASSPGIPPLGSNQPQHF
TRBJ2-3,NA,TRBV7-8,CASSLGSVITQYF
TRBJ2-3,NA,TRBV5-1,CASSLVVGFSADTQYF
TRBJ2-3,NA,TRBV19,CASSKGTTDTQYF
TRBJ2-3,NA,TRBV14,CASSQTTDTQYF
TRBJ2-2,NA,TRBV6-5,CASRSGQNTGELFF
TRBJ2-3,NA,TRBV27,CASSSLLTDTQYF
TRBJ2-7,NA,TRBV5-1,CASSSGPPPYEQYF
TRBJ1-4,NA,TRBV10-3,CAISERGSNEKLFF